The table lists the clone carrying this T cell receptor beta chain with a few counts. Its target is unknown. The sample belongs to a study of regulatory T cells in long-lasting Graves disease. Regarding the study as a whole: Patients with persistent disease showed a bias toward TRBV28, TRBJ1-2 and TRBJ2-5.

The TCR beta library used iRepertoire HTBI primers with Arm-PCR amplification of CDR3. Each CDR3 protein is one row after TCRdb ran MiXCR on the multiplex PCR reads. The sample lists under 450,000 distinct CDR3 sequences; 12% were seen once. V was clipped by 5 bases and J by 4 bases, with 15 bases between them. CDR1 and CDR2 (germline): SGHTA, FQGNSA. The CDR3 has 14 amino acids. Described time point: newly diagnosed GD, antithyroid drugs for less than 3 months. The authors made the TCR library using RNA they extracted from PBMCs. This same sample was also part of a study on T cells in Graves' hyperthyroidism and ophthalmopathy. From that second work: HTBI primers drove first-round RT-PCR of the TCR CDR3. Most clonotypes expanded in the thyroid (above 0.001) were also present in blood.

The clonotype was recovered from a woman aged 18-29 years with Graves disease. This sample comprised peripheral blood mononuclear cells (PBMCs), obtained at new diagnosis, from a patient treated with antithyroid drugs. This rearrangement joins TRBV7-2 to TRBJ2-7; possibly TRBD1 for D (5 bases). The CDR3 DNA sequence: TGTGCCAGCAGCATACACAGGTATAGGTACGAGCAGTACGTC. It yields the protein CASSIHRYRYEQYV.